One sample yielded the 15 T cell receptor beta chains listed below, sequenced in a study of cytomegalovirus exposure and HLA in healthy donors. The PCR was carried out with 60 Vbeta primers and 13 Jbeta primers. Sequencing used immunoSEQ multiplex PCR; TCRdb keeps in-frame clones, though not all of them. The table lists some 200,000 clones, roughly 68% of them singletons. The sample taken for sequencing was PBMCs. These receptor sequences come from a man in his forties in good health and CMV-seropositive.

In this sample, this clone turned up a few times. This rearrangement joins TRBV6-1 to TRBJ1-5; 7 positions match TRBD1. The CDR3 sequence is 16 residues long. With V trimmed by 2 bases and J by 3 bases, 7 bases remained unmatched. Germline CDR1 is MNHNS and CDR2 is SASEGT. CDR3 nucleotide sequence: TGTGCCAGCAGTGAATGGGTGGGGACAGTCAATCAGCCCCAGCATTTT. This encodes CASSEWVGTVNQPQHF.

V usage is TRBV18 and J usage is TRBJ2-3; no clear D gene. CDR3 size: 15 residues. V lost 3 bases and J 0 bases, leaving 10 bases between the germline ends. Germline V gene lookup returns CDR1 KGHSH and CDR2 LQKENI. This chain's CDR3 is CASSPRVASTDTQYF. As DNA, the CDR3 is TGTGCCAGCTCACCTAGAGTTGCCAGCACAGATACGCAGTATTTT.

The chain carries TRBV6-1 and TRBJ2-2; a possible D gene is TRBD1 (6 bases). CDR1 and CDR2 from the germline V gene are MNHNS and SASEGT. CDR3 size: 15 residues. The V gene lost 7 bases and the J gene lost 3 bases, with 15 bases spanning the gap. CDR3 nucleotide sequence: TGTGCCAGCACCTCATCAGGACAGTACACCGGGGAGCTGTTTTTT. Translated, it gives CASTSSGQYTGELFF.

This clone was picked up one time. The chain employs TRBV7-9 and TRBJ1-5, with 7 bases aligning to TRBD1. The ends lost 5 bases at V and 1 base at J; junction bases unmatched: 5. Germline V gene sequence: CDR1 SEHNR, CDR2 FQNEAQ (reference sequence). This CDR3 has 15 residues. The CDR3 region is CASSPGGPSNQPQHF. Here the CDR3 DNA reads TGTGCCAGCAGCCCAGGGGGACCGAGCAATCAGCCCCAGCATTTT.

V is TRBV4-2 and J is TRBJ1-1, with D maybe TRBD1 (6 bases). Trimming stripped 2 bases from V and 0 bases from J, with 10 bases between. The CDR3 consists of 15 residues. Germline-derived CDR1 and CDR2 are LGHNA and YNFKEQ. CDR3 sequence (DNA): TGTGCCAGCAGCCAACGACAGGCCGTGAACACTGAAGCTTTCTTT. Amino acids: CASSQRQAVNTEAFF.

This chain links TRBV4-1 with TRBJ1-6; D is perhaps TRBD1 (5 bases). Germline V gene data show CDR1 as MGHRA and CDR2 as YSYEKL. CDR3 length: 16 residues. With 4 bases removed from V and 7 bases from J, the gap between germline ends came to 17 bases. The CDR3 here is CASSLNQRGGNSPLHF. The CDR3 coding sequence is TGCGCCAGCAGCCTAAACCAAAGGGGAGGGAATTCACCCCTCCACTTT.

V gene TRBV29-1 combines with J gene TRBJ2-5, with 9 bases lining up with TRBD2. TRBJ2-7 matches the DNA end more closely, so the J call is doubtful. Germline CDR1 SQVTM, CDR2 ANQGSEA. The CDR3 consists of 15 residues. The DNA for the CDR3 is TGCAGCGTTGACTTTCTAGCGGGGCACTCCTACGAGCAGTACTTC. This encodes CSVDFLAGHSYEQYF.

The CDR3 DNA reads TGTGCCAGAGACAGGGGTGGAGAGACCCAGTACTTC. This encodes CARDRGGETQYF. The V gene is TRBV2, the J gene TRBJ2-5; 8 bases align to TRBD1. Germline assignment: CDR1 SNHLY and CDR2 FYNNEI. The CDR3 extends over 12 amino acids. J gave up 4 bases and V 9 bases, and 4 bases lay outside the gene matches. Full variable domain (rest looked up from reference TRBV2 and TRBJ2-5): EPEVTQTPSHQVTQMGQEVILRCVPISNHLYFYWYRQILGQKVEFLVSFYNNEISEKSEIFDDQFSVERPDGSNFTLKIRSTKLEDSAMYFCARDRGGETQYFGPGTRLLVL.

CDR3 sequence (DNA): TGTGCCAGCAGCAGACTAGCGGGGTCCAATGAGCAGTTCTTC. It is translated as CASSRLAGSNEQFF. The chain links TRBV27 to TRBJ2-1; TRBD2 matches 11 bases. J gave up 6 bases and V 6 bases, and 4 bases lay outside the gene matches. This CDR3 is 14 amino acids long. Germline V gene sequence: CDR1 MNHEY, CDR2 SMNVEV (reference sequence).

This clone was seen a few times. The rearrangement joins TRBV5-6 to TRBJ1-1, with 7 bases matching TRBD1. The CDR3 runs to 12 residues. Germline V gives CDR1 SGHDT, CDR2 YYEEEE. The trim removed 7 bases at V and 6 bases at J, leaving 6 bases unmatched. The CDR3 reads CASDRDGAEAFF. For the CDR3, the DNA is TGTGCCAGCGACAGGGATGGAGCTGAAGCTTTCTTT.

V usage is TRBV5-1 and J usage is TRBJ2-3; 9 positions agree with TRBD2. The CDR3 spans 15 residues. Looked up from germline, CDR1 is SGHRS and CDR2 is YFSETQ. Trimming at V came to 5 bases and at J to 2 bases, leaving 6 bases not matched to a gene. This CDR3 is CASSGSGGPTDTQYF. CDR3 DNA sequence: TGCGCCAGCAGTGGTAGCGGGGGCCCCACAGATACGCAGTATTTT.

The chain uses TRBV5-8 and TRBJ2-1; the match to TRBD2 covers 8 bases. This CDR3 comprises 13 residues. Germline V CDR1 and CDR2: SGHTS, YDEGEE. Unmatched junction bases numbered 5, after V lost 3 bases and J lost 9 bases. Written as DNA, the CDR3 is TGTGCCAGCAGCTCGGGGGGGCGGTTTGAGCAGTTCTTC. Translating it yields CASSSGGRFEQFF.

In this sample, this clone turned up a few times. The chain couples TRBV5-1 to TRBJ1-6; possible D gene TRBD1, 5 bases. Germline V CDR1 and CDR2: SGHRS, YFSETQ. The CDR3 extends over 15 amino acids. Trimming stripped 0 bases from V and 10 bases from J, with 14 bases between. The CDR3 here is CASSLGRALKSPLHF. The CDR3 DNA follows: TGCGCCAGCAGCTTGGGCAGGGCCCTAAAGTCACCCCTCCACTTT.

V is TRBV5-1 and J is TRBJ1-2; TRBD1 matches 9 bases. CDR1 SGHRS and CDR2 YFSETQ come from the germline V gene. The CDR3 extends over 13 amino acids. V shed 4 bases and J 7 bases; nucleotides not matched to a gene: 5. CDR3 DNA sequence: TGCGCCAGCAGCCCACAGGGGGCCGGTGGCTACACCTTC. It codes for CASSPQGAGGYTF.

The chain links TRBV18 to TRBJ1-1; TRBD1 is a possible D gene (5 bases). This CDR3 is built from 17 residues. Germline V lookup: CDR1 KGHSH, CDR2 LQKENI. Trimming removed 2 bases from V and 0 bases from J, with 16 bases in between. The CDR3 here is CASSPTKPQGLNTEAFF. CDR3 sequence (DNA): TGTGCCAGCTCACCAACCAAACCCCAGGGCTTGAACACTGAAGCTTTCTTT.